This TCR beta chain appears in the sequencing data of a study of glioma-infiltrating T cells after dendritic cell vaccination. Some clones are missing from TCRdb's copy, which holds only in-frame ones; the method was immunoSEQ multiplex PCR. Altogether 99,000 or so clones are present, nearly 90% being singletons, with the ten largest covering 2.5% to 3.5%. Per the germline V gene, CDR1 is SGHRS and CDR2 is YFSETQ. V was clipped by 0 bases and J by 6 bases, with 9 bases between them. CDR3 length: 13 residues. Stated time point: after dendritic cell vaccination, including at tumor progression/relapse. The material was blood, obtained after dendritic cell vaccination. The origin of this receptor is a human donor with glioblastoma. The chain couples TRBV5-1 to TRBJ1-2; no definite D call. The CDR3, as DNA: TGCGCCAGCAGCTTGGCCGGGAGGGATGGCTACACCTTC. It is translated as CASSLAGRDGYTF.